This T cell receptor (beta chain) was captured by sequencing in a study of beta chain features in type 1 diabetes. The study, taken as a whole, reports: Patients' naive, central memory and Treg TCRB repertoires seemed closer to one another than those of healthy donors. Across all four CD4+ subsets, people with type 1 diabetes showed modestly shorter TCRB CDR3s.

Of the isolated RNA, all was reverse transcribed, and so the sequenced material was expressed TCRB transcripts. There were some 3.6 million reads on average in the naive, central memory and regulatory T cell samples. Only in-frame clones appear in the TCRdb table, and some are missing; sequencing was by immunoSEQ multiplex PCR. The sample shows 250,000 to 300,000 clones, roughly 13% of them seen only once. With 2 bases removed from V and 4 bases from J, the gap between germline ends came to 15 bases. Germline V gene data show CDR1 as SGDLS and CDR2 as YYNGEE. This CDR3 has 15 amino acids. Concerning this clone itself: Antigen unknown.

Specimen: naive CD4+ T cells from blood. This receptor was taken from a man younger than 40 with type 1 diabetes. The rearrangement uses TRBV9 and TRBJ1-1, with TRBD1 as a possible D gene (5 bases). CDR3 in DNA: TGTGCCAGCAGCGTTCAAGGCGGGGGGAGCACTGAAGCTTTCTTT. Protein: CASSVQGGGSTEAFF. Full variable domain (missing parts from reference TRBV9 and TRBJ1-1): DSGVTQTPKHLITATGQRVTLRCSPRSGDLSVYWYQQSLDQGLQFLIQYYNGEERAKGNILERFSAQQFPDLHSELNLSSLELGDSALYFCASSVQGGGSTEAFFGQGTRLTVV.